This TCR beta chain was retrieved from a study of beta chain features in type 1 diabetes. Study-level background: The patient and healthy donor groups were comparable for age, gender and cell yields. Whole-study findings and limits: In comparison with healthy donors, patients had naive, central memory and Treg TCRB repertoires that appeared more similar. Moderately but significantly shorter TCRB CDR3s were found in Type 1 diabetes patients in all four CD4+ subsets. Insertions at VDJ junctions were less frequent in type 1 diabetes patients. These patients also deleted more nucleotides at the same junctions.

Expressed TCRB transcripts were sequenced because the isolated RNA had all been reverse transcribed beforehand. Each sample of naive, central memory or regulatory T cells had, on average, approximately 3.5 million reads. Clones were sequenced by immunoSEQ multiplex PCR, and TCRdb holds only the in-frame ones, with some missing. The data show some 350,000 clones, with approximately 13% seen just once and around 0.016% held by the top ten. For this clone: The antigen remains undetermined.

V shed 4 bases, J shed 6 bases, and the junction held 0 bases outside the gene matches. CDR1 is LNHDA, CDR2 SQIVND, per germline (reference sequence). CDR3 size: 12 residues. This TCR was recovered from a woman aged 18 to 35 with type 1 diabetes. Material: naive CD4+ T cells from blood. The rearrangement joins TRBV19 to TRBJ2-1; the match to TRBD2 covers 7 bases. The CDR3 nucleotides are TGTGCCAGTAGTAGACTAGCCAATGAGCAGTTCTTC. Its protein product is CASSRLANEQFF.